This TCR beta chain derives from a study of early T cells in non-severe SARS-CoV-2 infection. This clonotype was counted a few times. Trimming removed 5 bases from V and 2 bases from J, with 8 bases in between. CDR1 and CDR2 (germline): DFQATT, SNEGSKA (reference sequence). There are 12 residues in the CDR3. The protocol attached unique molecular identifiers to individual cDNA molecules. Each CDR3 protein is one row after TCRdb ran MiXCR on the 5' RACE reads. Here the sample spans tens of thousands of distinct CDR3 sequences, 7% to 8% being singletons. Sample: whole blood. This sequence was found in an adult who was a healthcare worker with PCR-confirmed SARS-CoV-2 infection or an uninfected control (not recorded which). V usage is TRBV20-1 and J usage is TRBJ2-3, with a tentative D call TRBD2 (5 bases). In DNA, the CDR3 is TGCAGTGCTGAGGGCTCCACAGATACGCAGTATTTT. Protein sequence: CSAEGSTDTQYF.